This record concerns one T cell receptor (beta chain) sequence. Its antigen remains unknown. The data were taken from a study of long-term antiretroviral therapy in people with HIV. Study-level findings and limits: Repertoires with HIV possessed tighter CDR3 length spans than those of controls.

Each contributor possessed a minimum of one pre-ART and a minimum of two post-ART PBMC samples. The immunoSEQ assay was v3.0, run at survey level. 40,000-50,000 T-cell genomes per sample were the sequencing target. Sequenced by immunoSEQ multiplex PCR; TCRdb stores in-frame clones only, minus some. The repertoire holds about 25,000 clones, with around four fifths as singletons. V lost 7 bases, J lost 0 bases, and 11 bases lay in between. Per the germline V gene, CDR1 is SGHDT and CDR2 is YYEEEE. This CDR3 has 15 residues. Sequenced material: unsorted PBMCs, taken 1.1 years before starting antiretroviral therapy. The clonotype comes from a woman aged 40 to 50 with HIV. This chain links TRBV5-6 with TRBJ2-6; tentatively, D is TRBD2 (5 bases). CDR3 bases: TGTGCCAGCCGGACTGGAATCTCTGGGGCCAACGTCCTGACTTTC. It is translated as CASRTGISGANVLTF.